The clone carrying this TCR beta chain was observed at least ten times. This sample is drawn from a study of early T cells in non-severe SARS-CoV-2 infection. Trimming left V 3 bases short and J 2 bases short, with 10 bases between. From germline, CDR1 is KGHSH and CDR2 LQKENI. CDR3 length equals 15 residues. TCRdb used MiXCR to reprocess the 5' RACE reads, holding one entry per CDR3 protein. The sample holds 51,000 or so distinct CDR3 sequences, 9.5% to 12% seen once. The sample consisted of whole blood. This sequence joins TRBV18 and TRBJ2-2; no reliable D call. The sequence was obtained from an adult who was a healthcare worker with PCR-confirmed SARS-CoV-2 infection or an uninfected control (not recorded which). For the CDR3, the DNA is TGTGCCAGCTCACCCCCTCCCCCCAACACCGGGGAGCTGTTTTTT. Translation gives CASSPPPPNTGELFF.